The 20 T cell receptor beta chains given below trace back to one sample, sequenced in a study of blood T cell repertoires in COVID-19. The assay was immunoSEQ multiplex PCR, and TCRdb's table has in-frame clones only and misses some. The data hold 96,000 or so clones, with about 90% observed a single time. The sample taken for sequencing was peripheral blood. These TCRs come from a human donor with COVID-19, enrolled during active disease. The donor label of this sample is uncertain.

Only one count was recorded for this clone. The sample holds other DNA sequences that translate to the same CDR3. The CDR3 reads CASSFGTSGQETQYF. CDR3 in DNA: TGCGCCAGCAGCTTCGGGACTAGCGGACAAGAGACCCAGTACTTC. This chain connects TRBV5-1 to TRBJ2-5, with TRBD2 matching 11 bases. The CDR3 extends over 15 amino acids. The germline gives CDR1 SGHRS, CDR2 YFSETQ. V shed 2 bases, J shed 2 bases, and the junction held 2 bases outside the gene matches.

The genes are TRBV27 and TRBJ1-6, with 12 bases aligning to TRBD1. The ends lost 4 bases at V and 2 bases at J; junction bases unmatched: 3. CDR1 is MNHEY and CDR2 is SMNVEV in the germline V gene (reference sequence). This CDR3 comprises 17 residues. In DNA form, the CDR3 reads TGTGCCAGCAGTTGGGGGACAGGGGGCGCCTATAATTCACCCCTCCACTTT. It yields the protein CASSWGTGGAYNSPLHF.

The genes are TRBV6-1 and TRBJ1-1, with D unresolved. The CDR3 sequence is 15 residues long. Germline lookup yields CDR1 MNHNS and CDR2 SASEGT. Trimming cost V 2 bases and J 8 bases, with 18 bases left between them. CDR3 amino acids: CASSEPSLPAEEAFF. The CDR3 DNA reads TGTGCCAGCAGTGAACCCTCCCTCCCGGCGGAAGAAGCTTTCTTT.

The V call is TRBV6-5, the J call TRBJ1-1; TRBD1 matches 8 bases. The ends lost 4 bases at V and 5 bases at J; junction bases unmatched: 6. Germline V gene sequence: CDR1 MNHEY, CDR2 SVGAGI. The CDR3 loop spans 14 amino acids. The CDR3 DNA reads as TGTGCCAGCAGTTCTCAGGGGGCTAGGACTGAAGCTTTCTTT. As protein: CASSSQGARTEAFF.

The V call is TRBV20-1, the J call TRBJ2-7; D remains ambiguous. The V gene's germline CDR1 is DFQATT and CDR2 SNEGSKA (reference sequence). The CDR3 contains 11 residues. Trimming took off 0 bases at V and 6 bases at J, with 6 bases between the two ends. The DNA for the CDR3 is TGCAGTGCTAGAGATCGGGTCGAGCAGTACTTC. It is translated as CSARDRVEQYF.

This chain joins TRBV7-9 and TRBJ1-4; D may be TRBD1 (6 bases). Trimming stripped 1 base from V and 7 bases from J, with 13 bases between. Germline V gives CDR1 SEHNR, CDR2 FQNEAQ (reference sequence). This CDR3 is 15 amino acids long. CDR3 sequence reads: CASSLGGRGGEKLFF. CDR3 bases: TGTGCCAGCAGCTTAGGGGGCAGGGGCGGTGAAAAACTGTTTTTT.

This chain links TRBV28 with TRBJ1-1; no clear D gene. Trimming left V 5 bases short and J 0 bases short, with 7 bases between. The germline gives CDR1 MDHEN, CDR2 SYDVKM. The CDR3 is 13 amino acids. The chain's CDR3 is CASSPSVNTEAFF. The CDR3 DNA sequence: TGTGCCAGCAGTCCCTCGGTGAACACTGAAGCTTTCTTT.

This chain joins TRBV5-1 and TRBJ1-3; no definite D call. The germline V and J ends were trimmed by 0 bases and 0 bases, with 7 bases remaining between them. The CDR3 is 15 residues long. Germline CDR1 is SGHRS and CDR2 is YFSETQ. CDR3 DNA: TGCGCCAGCAGCTTGGGACGGAGCTCTGGAAACACCATATATTTT. Protein: CASSLGRSSGNTIYF. The full variable domain, rest sourced from reference TRBV5-1 and TRBJ1-3, is KAGVTQTPRYLIKTRGQQVTLSCSPISGHRSVSWYQQTPGQGLQFLFEYFSETQRNKGNFPGRFSGRQFSNSRSEMNVSTLELGDSALYLCASSLGRSSGNTIYFGEGSWLTVV.

The chain carries TRBV3-1 (or the pseudogene TRBV3-2) and TRBJ1-4; 7 bases line up with TRBD1. Germline trimming cut 4 bases from V and 9 bases from J; bases unmatched to any gene: 8. The CDR3 consists of 14 residues. Germline assignment: CDR1 LGHDT and CDR2 YNNKEL (reference sequence). CDR3 in amino acids: CASSPTEDRKKLFF. In nucleotides, the CDR3 is TGTGCCAGCAGCCCGACCGAGGACAGGAAAAAACTGTTTTTT.

CDR3 bases: TGTGCCAGCAGCGCTGGTCTAGCGGGAGGAACCGGGGAGCTGTTTTTT. Protein product: CASSAGLAGGTGELFF. This chain joins TRBV11-3 and TRBJ2-2, with TRBD2 matching 11 bases. The germline gives CDR1 SGHNT, CDR2 YENEEA. Trimming at V came to 5 bases and at J to 5 bases, leaving 7 bases not matched to a gene. This CDR3 has 16 amino acids.

CDR3 protein: CSAELAANEQFF. In DNA, the CDR3 is TGCAGCGCCGAACTAGCAGCCAATGAGCAGTTCTTC. The rearrangement joins TRBV29-1 to TRBJ2-1; maybe TRBD2 (6 bases). Germline V lookup: CDR1 SQVTM, CDR2 ANQGSEA. The CDR3 totals 12 residues. Trimming shortened V by 7 bases and J by 6 bases, and 13 bases separated the two germline ends.

This chain joins TRBV5-1 and TRBJ2-1; TRBD2 aligns across 7 bases. Germline V gene sequence: CDR1 SGHRS, CDR2 YFSETQ. V lost 4 bases, J lost 0 bases, and 7 bases stayed unmatched. The CDR3 has 16 residues. The CDR3 loop reads CASSESGGSSYNEQFF. As DNA, the CDR3 is TGCGCCAGCAGCGAGTCCGGGGGGAGCTCCTACAATGAGCAGTTCTTC. The whole variable domain, filled in from reference TRBV5-1 and TRBJ2-1, reads KAGVTQTPRYLIKTRGQQVTLSCSPISGHRSVSWYQQTPGQGLQFLFEYFSETQRNKGNFPGRFSGRQFSNSRSEMNVSTLELGDSALYLCASSESGGSSYNEQFFGPGTRLTVL.

The chain employs TRBV29-1 and TRBJ2-1, with 7 bases lining up with TRBD1. CDR1 and CDR2 (germline): SQVTM, ANQGSEA. The CDR3 is 14 amino acids. With V trimmed by 6 bases and J by 6 bases, 11 bases remained unmatched. The CDR3 sequence is CSVNKPGTVNEQFF. Here the CDR3 DNA reads TGCAGCGTAAATAAACCCGGGACAGTCAATGAGCAGTTCTTC.

As DNA, the CDR3 is TGTGCCAGTAGCCTCCGGGACAGCAATTCACCCCTCCACTTT. Its protein product is CASSLRDSNSPLHF. V usage is TRBV19 and J usage is TRBJ1-6, with TRBD1 identical over 7 bases. CDR3 length: 14 amino acids. The trim removed 6 bases at V and 7 bases at J, leaving 6 bases unmatched. The germline V gene encodes CDR1 LNHDA and CDR2 SQIVND (reference sequence).

The chain joins TRBV5-1 to TRBJ2-3; TRBD1 agrees at 8 bases. CDR1 and CDR2 from the germline V gene are SGHRS and YFSETQ. The CDR3 contains 15 residues. V lost 4 bases and J lost 1; bases outside the gene matches: 5. The CDR3 region is CASSPPGQGTDTQYF. CDR3 coding DNA: TGCGCCAGCAGCCCCCCGGGACAGGGCACAGATACGCAGTATTTT.

The chain has TRBV7-9 and TRBJ1-4; TRBD1 might be the D (5 bases). Per the germline V gene, CDR1 is SEHNR and CDR2 is FQNEAQ (reference sequence). The ends were cut back, 5 bases at V and 7 bases at J, with 11 bases in the middle. The CDR3 has 13 amino acids. CDR3 sequence reads: CASSRQGVEKLFF. CDR3 coding DNA: TGTGCCAGCAGCCGACAAGGGGTTGAAAAACTGTTTTTT.

This chain links TRBV2 with TRBJ2-7, with D unresolved. This CDR3 has 13 residues. Germline-derived CDR1 and CDR2 are SNHLY and FYNNEI. V lost 8 bases to trimming and J lost 0 bases, with 11 bases between them. CDR3 amino acids: CASDGGSSYEQYF. CDR3 sequence (DNA): TGTGCCAGCGATGGCGGAAGCTCCTACGAGCAGTACTTC.

J is TRBJ1-1 and V is TRBV27; 8 bases line up with TRBD1. Per germline, CDR1 MNHEY and CDR2 SMNVEV (reference sequence). There are 13 residues in the CDR3. The ends lost 3 bases at V and 11 bases at J; junction bases unmatched: 8. CDR3 residues: CASSFRGQGRAFF. As DNA, the CDR3 is TGTGCCAGCAGTTTCCGCGGACAGGGTCGGGCTTTCTTT.

V is TRBV12-3 or TRBV12-4 and J is TRBJ2-5; possible D gene TRBD1, 6 bases. The CDR3 consists of 13 residues. V was shortened by 2 bases and J by 2 bases, with 6 bases between the two germline ends. The CDR3 loop reads CASSLRGQETQYF. CDR3 sequence (DNA): TGTGCCAGCAGTTTAAGGGGGCAAGAGACCCAGTACTTC.

The chain uses TRBV18 and TRBJ2-7; 7 nucleotides line up with TRBD1. The ends lost 1 base at V and 2 bases at J; junction bases unmatched: 2. The V gene's germline CDR1 is KGHSH and CDR2 LQKENI. The length of the CDR3 is 14 residues. The CDR3 protein is CASSPRQGAYEQYF. The CDR3 DNA sequence: TGTGCCAGCTCACCACGACAGGGAGCCTACGAGCAGTACTTC. Based on the CDR3 plus reference TRBV18 and TRBJ2-7, the full variable domain is NAGVMQNPRHLVRRRGQEARLRCSPMKGHSHVYWYRQLPEEGLKFMVYLQKENIIDESGMPKERFSAEFPKEGPSILRIQQVVRGDSAAYFCASSPRQGAYEQYFGPGTRLTVT.